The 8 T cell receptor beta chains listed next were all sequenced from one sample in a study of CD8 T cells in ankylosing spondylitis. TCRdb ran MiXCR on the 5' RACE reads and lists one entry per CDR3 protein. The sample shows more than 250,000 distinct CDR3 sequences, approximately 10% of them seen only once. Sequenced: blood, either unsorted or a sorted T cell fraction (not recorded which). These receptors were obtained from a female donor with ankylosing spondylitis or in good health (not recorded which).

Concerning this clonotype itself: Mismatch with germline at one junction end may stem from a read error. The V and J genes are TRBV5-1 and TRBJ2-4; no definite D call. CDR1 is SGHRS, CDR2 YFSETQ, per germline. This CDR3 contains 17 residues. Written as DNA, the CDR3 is TGCGCCAGCAGCTCCGACGGACGGAGACCAGCCATAAACATTCAGTACTTC. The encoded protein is CASSSDGRRPAINIQYF.

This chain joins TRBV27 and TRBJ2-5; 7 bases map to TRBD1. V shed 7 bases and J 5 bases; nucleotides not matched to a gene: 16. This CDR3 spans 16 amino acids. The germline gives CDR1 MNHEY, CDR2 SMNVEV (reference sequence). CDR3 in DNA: TGTGCCAGCACGCCGAGGACAGGCGCTTTCGGGGAGACCCAGTACTTC. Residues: CASTPRTGAFGETQYF.

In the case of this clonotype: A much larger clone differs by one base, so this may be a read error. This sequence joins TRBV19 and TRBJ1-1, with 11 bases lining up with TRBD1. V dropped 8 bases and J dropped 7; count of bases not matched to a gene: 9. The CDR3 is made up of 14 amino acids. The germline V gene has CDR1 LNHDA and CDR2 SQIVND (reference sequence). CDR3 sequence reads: CASAPGQGVGEAFF. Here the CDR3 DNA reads TGTGCCAGTGCCCCGGGACAGGGGGTGGGTGAAGCTTTCTTT.

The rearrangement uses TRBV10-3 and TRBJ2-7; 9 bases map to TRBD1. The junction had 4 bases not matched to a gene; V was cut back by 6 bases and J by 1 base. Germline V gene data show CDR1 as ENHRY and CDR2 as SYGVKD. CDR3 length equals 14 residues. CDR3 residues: CAIRSGTGSYEQYF. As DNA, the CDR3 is TGTGCCATCAGATCTGGGACAGGGTCCTACGAGCAGTACTTC.

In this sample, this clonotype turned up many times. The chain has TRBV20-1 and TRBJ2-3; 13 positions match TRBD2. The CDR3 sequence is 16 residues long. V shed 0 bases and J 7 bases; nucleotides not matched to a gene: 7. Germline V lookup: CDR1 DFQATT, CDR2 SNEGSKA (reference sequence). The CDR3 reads CSARDRTSGSMNTQYF. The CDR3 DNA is TGCAGTGCTAGAGATAGGACTAGCGGGAGTATGAATACGCAGTATTTT.

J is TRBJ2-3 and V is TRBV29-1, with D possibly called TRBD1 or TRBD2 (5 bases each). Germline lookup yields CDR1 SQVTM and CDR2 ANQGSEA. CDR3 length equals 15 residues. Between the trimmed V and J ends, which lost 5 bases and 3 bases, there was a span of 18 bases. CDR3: CSVQNGADLTDTQYF. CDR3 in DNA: TGCAGCGTTCAGAACGGGGCAGACCTTACAGATACGCAGTATTTT.

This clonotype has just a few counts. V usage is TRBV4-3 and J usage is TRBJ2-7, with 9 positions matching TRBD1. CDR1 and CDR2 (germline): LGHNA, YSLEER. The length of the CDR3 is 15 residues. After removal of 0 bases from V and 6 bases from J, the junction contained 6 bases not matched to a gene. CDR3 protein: CASSQEGTGKGEQYF. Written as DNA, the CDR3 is TGCGCCAGCAGCCAAGAGGGGACAGGGAAAGGCGAGCAGTACTTC.

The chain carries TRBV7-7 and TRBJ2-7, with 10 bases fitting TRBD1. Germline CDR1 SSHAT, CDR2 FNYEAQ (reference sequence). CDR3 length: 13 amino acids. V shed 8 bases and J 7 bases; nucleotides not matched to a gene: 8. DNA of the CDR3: TGTGCCAGCTCGTCGGACAGGGGGGGTGAGCAGTACTTC. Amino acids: CASSSDRGGEQYF.